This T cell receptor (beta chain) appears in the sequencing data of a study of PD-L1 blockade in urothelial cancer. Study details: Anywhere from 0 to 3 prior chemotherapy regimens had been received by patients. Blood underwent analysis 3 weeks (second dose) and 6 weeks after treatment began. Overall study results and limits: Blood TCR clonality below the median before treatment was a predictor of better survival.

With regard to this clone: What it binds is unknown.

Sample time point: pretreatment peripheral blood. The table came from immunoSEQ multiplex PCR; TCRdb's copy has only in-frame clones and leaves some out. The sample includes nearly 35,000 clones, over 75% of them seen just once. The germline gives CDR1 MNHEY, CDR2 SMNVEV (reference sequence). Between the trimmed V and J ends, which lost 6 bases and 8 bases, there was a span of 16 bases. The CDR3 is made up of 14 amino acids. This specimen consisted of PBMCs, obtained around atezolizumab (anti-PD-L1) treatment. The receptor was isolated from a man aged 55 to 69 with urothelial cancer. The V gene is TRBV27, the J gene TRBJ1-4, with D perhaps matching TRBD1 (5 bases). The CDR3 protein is CASRGAPNREKLFF. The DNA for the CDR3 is TGTGCCAGCAGAGGGGCCCCCAATAGGGAAAAACTGTTTTTT.